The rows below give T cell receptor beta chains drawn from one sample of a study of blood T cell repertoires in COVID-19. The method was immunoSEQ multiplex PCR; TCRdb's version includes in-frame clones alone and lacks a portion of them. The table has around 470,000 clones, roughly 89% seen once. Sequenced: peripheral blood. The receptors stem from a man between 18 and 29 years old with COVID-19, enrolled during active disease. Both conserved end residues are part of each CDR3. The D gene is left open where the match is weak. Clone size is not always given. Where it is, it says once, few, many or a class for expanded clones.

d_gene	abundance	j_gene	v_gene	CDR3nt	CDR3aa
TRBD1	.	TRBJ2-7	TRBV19	TGTGCCAGTAGTATTGGGACAGGGGGCTCCTACGAGCAGTACTTC	CASSIGTGGSYEQYF
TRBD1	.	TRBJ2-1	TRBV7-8	TGTGCCAGCAGCCAGATTAAACGCGGACAGGGGAATGAGCAGTTCTTC	CASSQIKRGQGNEQFF
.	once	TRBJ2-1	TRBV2	TGTGCCAGCAGAATGGGGGGGCAGGGTGAGCAGTTCTTC	CASRMGGQGEQFF
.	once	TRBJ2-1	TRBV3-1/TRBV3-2	TGTGCCAGCAGCCAAGTCGTCGCACGGGATGAGCAGTTCTTC	CASSQVVARDEQFF
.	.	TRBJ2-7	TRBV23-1	TGCGCCAGCAGTCTCGCGGGACTCTGCTACGAGCAGTACTTC	CASSLAGLCYEQYF
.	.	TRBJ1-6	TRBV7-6	TGTGCCAGCAGCGCGGGACTGAACTATAATTCACCCCTCCACTTT	CASSAGLNYNSPLHF
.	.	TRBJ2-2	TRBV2	TGTGCCAGCAGTGAATTGTCGGGGGCCGGGGAGCTGTTTTTT	CASSELSGAGELFF
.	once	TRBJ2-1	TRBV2	TGTGCCAGCCGGACAGACAATGAGCAGTTCTTC	CASRTDNEQFF
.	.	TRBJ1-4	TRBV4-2	TGTGCCAGCAGCCAAGATCCTACGGGAAATGAAAAACTGTTTTTT	CASSQDPTGNEKLFF
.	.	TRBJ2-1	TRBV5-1	TGCGCCAGCAGCTTGTTGGAGAGTGAGCAGTTCTTC	CASSLLESEQFF
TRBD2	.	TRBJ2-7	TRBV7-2	TGTGCCAGCAGCAAGACCGCCGGGACTAGTTCCTACGAGCAGTACTTC	CASSKTAGTSSYEQYF
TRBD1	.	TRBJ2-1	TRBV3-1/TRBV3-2	TGTGCCAGCAGCCGACAGGGAAGGGAGCAGTTCTTC	CASSRQGREQFF
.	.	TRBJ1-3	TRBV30	TGTGCCTGGAGTGTAAGCCACTCTGGAAACACCATATATTTT	CAWSVSHSGNTIYF
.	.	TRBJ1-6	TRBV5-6	TGTGCCAGCAGCTTGGCCGGGGTGGGTAGTTCACCCCTCCACTTT	CASSLAGVGSSPLHF
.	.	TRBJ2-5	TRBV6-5	TGTGCCAGCAGGCGCGATTTTCAGACCCAGTACTTC	CASRRDFQTQYF
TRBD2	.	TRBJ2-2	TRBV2	TGTGCCAGCAGTGAATGGCCAGGGACTAGCGGGGAGCTGTTTTTT	CASSEWPGTSGELFF
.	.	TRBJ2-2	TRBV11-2	TGTGCCAGCAGCCCACTTCCCGGGAACACCGGGGAGCTGTTTTTT	CASSPLPGNTGELFF
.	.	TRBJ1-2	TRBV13	TGTGCCAGCAGCTTAGTCACACCAGGAAATGGCTACACCTTC	CASSLVTPGNGYTF
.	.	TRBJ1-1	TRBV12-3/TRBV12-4	TGTGCCAGCAGTCCCCGTCGCAACGGAGCTTTCTTT	CASSPRRNGAFF
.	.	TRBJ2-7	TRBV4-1	TGCGCCAGCAGCCCTTCCGACAGTATCTCCTACGAGCAGTACTTC	CASSPSDSISYEQYF
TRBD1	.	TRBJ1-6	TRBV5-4	TGTGCCAGCAGCTCGCCGGGACAGGGATTTTCACCCCTCCACTTT	CASSSPGQGFSPLHF
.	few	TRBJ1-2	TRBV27	TGTGCCAGCAGAAAACCAGGGGATGGCTACACCTTC	CASRKPGDGYTF
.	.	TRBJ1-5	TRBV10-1	TGCGCCAGCAGTGTGGGCGTAGATCAGCCCCAGCATTTT	CASSVGVDQPQHF
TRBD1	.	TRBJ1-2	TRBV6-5	TGTGCCAGCAGTCCGGGACAGACCATATATGGCTACACCTTC	CASSPGQTIYGYTF
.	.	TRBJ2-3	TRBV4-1	TGCGCCAGCAGCCAACTACAGGGAACAGATACGCAGTATTTT	CASSQLQGTDTQYF
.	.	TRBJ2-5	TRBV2	TGTGCCAGCAGTGGGCGGCCGGGGGAGCAAGAGACCCAGTACTTC	CASSGRPGEQETQYF
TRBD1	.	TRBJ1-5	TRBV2	TGTGCCAGCACAGGGGGCGACGGACAGCCCCAGCATTTT	CASTGGDGQPQHF
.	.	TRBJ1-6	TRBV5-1	TGCGCCAGCAGCTTGGTTCGGGGGTCGCATTCACCCCTCCACTTT	CASSLVRGSHSPLHF
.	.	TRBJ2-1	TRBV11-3	TGTGCCAGCAGCCCTCCTAGAATCTCGTACAATGAGCAGTTCTTC	CASSPPRISYNEQFF
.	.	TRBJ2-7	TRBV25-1	TGTGCCAGCAGTGGCAGGAACTCCTACGAGCAGTACTTC	CASSGRNSYEQYF
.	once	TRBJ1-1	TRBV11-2	TGTGCCAGCCACCGGGGGGGAGGCACTGAAGCTTTCTTT	CASHRGGGTEAFF
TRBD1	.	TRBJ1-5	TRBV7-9	TGTGCCAGCAGATCAAAACCCCGGACAGGGTTTAGCAATCAGCCCCAGCATTTT	CASRSKPRTGFSNQPQHF
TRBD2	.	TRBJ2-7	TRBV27	TGTGCCAGCAGTTTAAGCGGGAGGGCTGGCGAGCAGTACTTC	CASSLSGRAGEQYF
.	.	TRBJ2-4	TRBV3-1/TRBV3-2	TGTGCCAGCAGCCAAGAGTACGGAAACATTCAGTACTTC	CASSQEYGNIQYF
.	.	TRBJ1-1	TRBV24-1	TGTGCCACCAGTGACCGATACAGGGCTTGGTTTAAGAACACTGAAGCTTTCTTT	CATSDRYRAWFKNTEAFF
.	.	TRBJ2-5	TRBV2	TGTGCCAGCAGTGAATCGGAGACCCAGTACTTC	CASSESETQYF
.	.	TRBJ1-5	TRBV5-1	TGCGCCAGCAGAGAGGGCCTCGAAAATCAGCCCCAGCATTTT	CASREGLENQPQHF
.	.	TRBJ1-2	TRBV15	TGTGCCACCAGCCCCACTTTGACTAACTATGGCTACACCTTC	CATSPTLTNYGYTF
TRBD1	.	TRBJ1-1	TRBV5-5	TGTGCCAGCAGCGCCAAGACAGGGAGTGAAACTGAAGCTTTCTTT	CASSAKTGSETEAFF
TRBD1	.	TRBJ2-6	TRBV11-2	TGTGCCAGCAGCTTATTGGGACAGTCCTCCGGGGCCAACGTCCTGACTTTC	CASSLLGQSSGANVLTF
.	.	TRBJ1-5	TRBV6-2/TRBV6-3	TGTGCCAGCAGTTACTGGTCCCGGGAACAGCCCCAGCATTTT	CASSYWSREQPQHF
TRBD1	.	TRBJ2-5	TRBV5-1	TGCGCCAGCAGCTCCGGGACAGGTCGTTTAGAGACCCAGTACTTC	CASSSGTGRLETQYF
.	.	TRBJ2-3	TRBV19	TGTGCCAGTAGTATAGATTGGCAGTTGCGGGACCGTTTAGATACGCAGTATTTT	CASSIDWQLRDRLDTQYF
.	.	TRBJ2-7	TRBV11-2	TGTGCCAGCAGCTCTCCAGGGCGCTACGAGCAGTACTTC	CASSSPGRYEQYF
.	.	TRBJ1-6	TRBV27	TGTGCCAGCAGTTCCCCCCCCCGGGGAGGGAAGAATTCACCCCTCCACTTT	CASSSPPRGGKNSPLHF
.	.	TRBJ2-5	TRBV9	TGTGCCAACAGCGTAGAGCCCGGGGGAGCGTTCCAAGAGACCCAGTACTTC	CANSVEPGGAFQETQYF
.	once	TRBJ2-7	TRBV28	TGTGCCACCCAGACAGCCACCCCTACAGAGCAGTACTTC	CATQTATPTEQYF
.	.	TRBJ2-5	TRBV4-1	TGCGCCAGCAGCCAGGGAGTTGAGTGGGGAGAGGAGACCCAGTACTTC	CASSQGVEWGEETQYF
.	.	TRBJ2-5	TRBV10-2	TGCGCCAGCAGTGAGTCGGGCGAGACCCAGTACTTC	CASSESGETQYF
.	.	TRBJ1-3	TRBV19	TGTGCCAGTAAAGGGAGCTCTGGAAACACCATATATTTT	CASKGSSGNTIYF
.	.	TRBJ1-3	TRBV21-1	TGTGCCAGCAGCAAAGAGAGAGACATAGACTCTGGAAACACCATATATTTT	CASSKERDIDSGNTIYF
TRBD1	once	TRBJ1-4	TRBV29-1	TGCAGCGAACCGGGACAGCGGAATGAAAAACTGTTTTTT	CSEPGQRNEKLFF
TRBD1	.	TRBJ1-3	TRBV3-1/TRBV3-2	TGTGCCAGCAGCCAGACAGGGAGAAACACCATATATTTT	CASSQTGRNTIYF
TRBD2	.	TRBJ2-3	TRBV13	TGTGCCAGCAGCACAGGATATCCGGGACTAGCGGGAGAACACACAGATACGCAGTATTTT	CASSTGYPGLAGEHTDTQYF
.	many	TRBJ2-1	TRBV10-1	TGCGCCAGCAGTGAGTCCCTGGTAGAGAGACAGTTCTTC	CASSESLVERQFF